Following are 17 T cell receptor beta chains from one sample sequenced in a study of CD8 T cells in Susac syndrome. RNA, at about 0.45 to 1 ug, was reverse transcribed with random hexamers. A single record per CDR3 protein comes from TCRdb applying MiXCR to the immunoSEQ multiplex PCR reads. The data hold approximately 160,000 distinct CDR3 sequences, with about 90% observed a single time. Sequencing used CD4+ T cells from PBMCs. Receptors originate from a human donor in good health.

The chain uses TRBV7-6 and TRBJ1-3; D is perhaps TRBD1 (5 bases). The germline V gene encodes CDR1 SGHVS and CDR2 FNYEAQ. The CDR3 totals 16 residues. Trimming shortened V by 1 base and J by 4 bases, and 14 bases separated the two germline ends. The CDR3 reads CASSLGGALEGNTIYF. CDR3 bases: TGTGCCAGCAGCTTAGGAGGGGCCTTGGAGGGAAACACCATATATTTT.

The chain joins TRBV7-2 to TRBJ1-5; possibly TRBD1 for D (6 bases). V was pared by 4 bases and J by 2 bases, with 9 bases between. The CDR3 contains 14 residues. Germline V gene lookup returns CDR1 SGHTA and CDR2 FQGNSA. The CDR3 coding sequence is TGTGCCAGCAGCTCAGGGGCAGGCAATCAGCCCCAGCATTTT. Amino acids: CASSSGAGNQPQHF.

This clonotype was counted a single time. The CDR3: CASSQEGGRYNEQFF. The CDR3 nucleotides read TGCGCCAGCAGCCAGGAGGGGGGGCGGTACAATGAGCAGTTCTTC. J is TRBJ2-1 and V is TRBV4-3, with D possibly matching TRBD2 (7 bases). The CDR3 has 15 residues. V lost 3 bases, J lost 4 bases, and 13 bases lay in between. The germline CDR1 and CDR2 sequences are LGHNA and YSLEER.

The rearrangement joins TRBV20-1 to TRBJ1-3, with 8 positions matching TRBD1. Germline assignment: CDR1 DFQATT and CDR2 SNEGSKA (reference sequence). J was trimmed by 0 bases and V by 6 bases; bases with no gene match: 7. This CDR3 is built from 15 residues. In nucleotides, the CDR3 is TGCAGTGCCCCGGACAGGGCTAGCTCTGGAAACACCATATATTTT. It specifies CSAPDRASSGNTIYF.

The genes are TRBV11-2 and TRBJ2-3; D unclear. The CDR3 sequence is 13 residues long. V was cut by 1 base and J by 4 bases, with 6 bases left in between. Germline CDR1 SGHAT, CDR2 FQNNGV. CDR3 region: CASSLGIADTQYF. Written as DNA, the CDR3 is TGTGCCAGCAGCTTAGGGATTGCAGATACGCAGTATTTT. Full variable domain (outside the CDR3, taken from reference TRBV11-2 and TRBJ2-3): EAGVAQSPRYKIIEKRQSVAFWCNPISGHATLYWYQQILGQGPKLLIQFQNNGVVDDSQLPKDRFSAERLKGVDSTLKIQPAKLEDSAVYLCASSLGIADTQYFGPGTRLTVL.

The chain links TRBV10-3 to TRBJ2-2; D remains unclear. Trimming removed 6 bases at V and 0 bases at J, with 11 bases between. This CDR3 is built from 15 residues. The germline CDR1 and CDR2 sequences are ENHRY and SYGVKD. The CDR3 sequence is CAIRYRDTNTGELFF. The CDR3 bases are TGTGCCATCAGATACAGAGATACGAACACCGGGGAGCTGTTTTTT.

The J gene is TRBJ2-2, the V gene TRBV3-1; perhaps TRBD2 as D (5 bases). The CDR3 has 14 amino acids. V was trimmed by 4 bases and J by 4 bases, leaving 10 bases between them. Germline CDR1 and CDR2: LGHDT and YNNKEL (reference sequence). In DNA, the CDR3 is TGTGCCAGCAGCCGTCGGGAAATCACCGGGGAGCTGTTTTTT. Amino acids: CASSRREITGELFF.

V usage is TRBV28 and J usage is TRBJ2-1, with D perhaps given as TRBD1 or TRBD2 (6 bases each). The germline V gene encodes CDR1 MDHEN and CDR2 SYDVKM. Trimming left V 6 bases short and J 6 bases short, with 21 bases between. This CDR3 is 16 amino acids long. CDR3 residues: CASRPGGPGGSNEQFF. The CDR3 DNA sequence: TGTGCCAGCAGGCCTGGGGGGCCGGGCGGAAGCAATGAGCAGTTCTTC. Drawing the rest from reference TRBV28 and TRBJ2-1, the complete variable domain is DVKVTQSSRYLVKRTGEKVFLECVQDMDHENMFWYRQDPGLGLRLIYFSYDVKMKEKGDIPEGYSVSREKKERFSLILESASTNQTSMYLCASRPGGPGGSNEQFFGPGTRLTVL.

J is TRBJ1-3 and V is TRBV7-9; D is unresolved. The CDR3 runs 13 residues. CDR1 SEHNR and CDR2 FQNEAQ come from the germline V gene (reference sequence). Trimming cost V 5 bases and J 4 bases, with 9 bases left between them. The CDR3 region has the DNA TGTGCCAGCAGCAAGGCGACCGGAAACACCATATATTTT. This gives the protein CASSKATGNTIYF.

The V gene is TRBV2, the J gene TRBJ2-1; D is unresolved. V shed 4 bases and J shed 6 bases, with 10 bases lying between them. In germline, CDR1 is SNHLY, CDR2 FYNNEI. The CDR3 length is 13 residues. The CDR3 DNA sequence: TGTGCCAGCAGTGTAAACAGCCCCAATGAGCAGTTCTTC. This translates into CASSVNSPNEQFF. The full variable domain, completed using reference TRBV2 and TRBJ2-1, is EPEVTQTPSHQVTQMGQEVILRCVPISNHLYFYWYRQILGQKVEFLVSFYNNEISEKSEIFDDQFSVERPDGSNFTLKIRSTKLEDSAMYFCASSVNSPNEQFFGPGTRLTVL.

The CDR3 nucleotides read TGTGCCAGCATCGAGTGGGGCACAGATACGCAGTATTTT. Amino acid sequence: CASIEWGTDTQYF. The genes are TRBV28 and TRBJ2-3; D call uncertain. There are 13 residues in the CDR3. Germline assignment: CDR1 MDHEN and CDR2 SYDVKM. Trimming took off 7 bases at V and 1 base at J, with 9 bases between the two ends.

This clonotype showed up just once. V and J are TRBV7-9 and TRBJ2-3, with D unresolved. V lost 5 bases, J lost 9 bases, and 15 bases lay in between. CDR1 is SEHNR and CDR2 is FQNEAQ in the germline V gene (reference sequence). There are 13 residues in the CDR3. This chain's CDR3 is CASSPAAMGTQYF. CDR3 nucleotides: TGTGCCAGCAGCCCAGCCGCAATGGGCACGCAGTATTTT.

This chain joins TRBV5-6 and TRBJ2-1; D remains ambiguous. Germline V gene lookup returns CDR1 SGHDT and CDR2 YYEEEE. Trimming took 4 bases from V and 7 from J, leaving 12 bases between them. This CDR3 has 13 residues. The CDR3 coding sequence is TGTGCCAGCAGCCCTACCCCCGCAAATGAGCAGTTCTTC. Translation gives CASSPTPANEQFF.

This rearrangement joins TRBV6-1 to TRBJ1-5, with D uncertain. Germline CDR1 MNHNS, CDR2 SASEGT. Trimming removed 4 bases from V and 8 bases from J, with 9 bases in between. There are 12 residues in the CDR3. The CDR3 nucleotides read TGTGCCAGCAGTGCCCGATGGGAGCCCCAGCATTTT. Translating it yields CASSARWEPQHF.

The CDR3 sequence: CATSRSGQPYNEQFF. The DNA of the CDR3 is TGTGCCACCTCGCGGTCGGGACAGCCTTACAATGAGCAGTTCTTC. This sequence joins TRBV24-1 and TRBJ2-1; 7 positions match TRBD1. V gave up 9 bases and J gave up 4 bases; unmatched junction bases: 11. CDR1 is KGHDR, CDR2 SFDVKD, per germline. There are 15 residues in the CDR3.

V gene TRBV14 combines with J gene TRBJ2-1; D remains unclear. Trimming took off 0 bases at V and 0 bases at J, with 9 bases between the two ends. Germline V gives CDR1 SGHDN, CDR2 FVKESK. The CDR3 is 16 amino acids. The CDR3 protein is CASSQERASSYNEQFF. The CDR3 nucleotides are TGTGCCAGCAGCCAAGAAAGGGCTTCCTCCTACAATGAGCAGTTCTTC.

The chain is built from TRBV24-1 and TRBJ2-1, with 8 positions matching TRBD2. The CDR3 extends over 16 amino acids. Germline CDR1 reads KGHDR; CDR2 reads SFDVKD. Trimming took 4 bases from V and 4 from J; bases not matched to a gene: 8. CDR3 in amino acids: CATSEPTSGVYNEQFF. CDR3 sequence (DNA): TGTGCCACCAGTGAACCTACTAGCGGAGTTTACAATGAGCAGTTCTTC.